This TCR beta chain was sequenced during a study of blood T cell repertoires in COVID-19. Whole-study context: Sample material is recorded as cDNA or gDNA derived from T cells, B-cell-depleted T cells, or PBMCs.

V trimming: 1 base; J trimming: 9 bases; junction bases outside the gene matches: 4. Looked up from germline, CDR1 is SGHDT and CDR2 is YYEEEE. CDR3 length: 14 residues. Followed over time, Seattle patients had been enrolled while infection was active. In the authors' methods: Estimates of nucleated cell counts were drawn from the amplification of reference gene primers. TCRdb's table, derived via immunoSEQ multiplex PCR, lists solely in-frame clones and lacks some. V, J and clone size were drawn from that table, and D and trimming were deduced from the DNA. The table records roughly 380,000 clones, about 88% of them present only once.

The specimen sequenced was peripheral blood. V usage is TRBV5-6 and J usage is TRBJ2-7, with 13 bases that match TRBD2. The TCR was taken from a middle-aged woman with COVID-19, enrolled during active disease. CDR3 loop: CASSLTSGGASQYF. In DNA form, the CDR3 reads TGTGCCAGCAGCTTGACTAGCGGGGGGGCCTCGCAGTACTTC.